This record looks at one T cell receptor beta chain sequence and its context. Around 100 million PBMCs were counted before genomic DNA extraction. The data stem from a study of shared clonotypes between healthy human individuals. The CDR3 length is 16 residues. Looked up from germline, CDR1 is SGHRS and CDR2 is YFSETQ. The V gene lost 1 base and the J gene lost 0 bases, with 8 bases spanning the gap. The assay was immunoSEQ multiplex PCR, and TCRdb's table has in-frame clones only and misses some. This sample has some 490,000 clones, with around four fifths found just once. Sequencing used PBMCs. The source of this sequence is a woman aged 40-49 years in good health. Some clones in this sample may be carry-over from other donors' samples. The rearrangement links TRBV5-1 to TRBJ2-6; D unclear. The CDR3 reads CASSLYPRSGANVLTF. CDR3 coding DNA: TGCGCCAGCAGCTTGTATCCCCGCTCTGGGGCCAACGTCCTGACTTTC. Supplemented by reference TRBV5-1 and TRBJ2-6, the full variable domain reads KAGVTQTPRYLIKTRGQQVTLSCSPISGHRSVSWYQQTPGQGLQFLFEYFSETQRNKGNFPGRFSGRQFSNSRSEMNVSTLELGDSALYLCASSLYPRSGANVLTFGAGSRLTVL.